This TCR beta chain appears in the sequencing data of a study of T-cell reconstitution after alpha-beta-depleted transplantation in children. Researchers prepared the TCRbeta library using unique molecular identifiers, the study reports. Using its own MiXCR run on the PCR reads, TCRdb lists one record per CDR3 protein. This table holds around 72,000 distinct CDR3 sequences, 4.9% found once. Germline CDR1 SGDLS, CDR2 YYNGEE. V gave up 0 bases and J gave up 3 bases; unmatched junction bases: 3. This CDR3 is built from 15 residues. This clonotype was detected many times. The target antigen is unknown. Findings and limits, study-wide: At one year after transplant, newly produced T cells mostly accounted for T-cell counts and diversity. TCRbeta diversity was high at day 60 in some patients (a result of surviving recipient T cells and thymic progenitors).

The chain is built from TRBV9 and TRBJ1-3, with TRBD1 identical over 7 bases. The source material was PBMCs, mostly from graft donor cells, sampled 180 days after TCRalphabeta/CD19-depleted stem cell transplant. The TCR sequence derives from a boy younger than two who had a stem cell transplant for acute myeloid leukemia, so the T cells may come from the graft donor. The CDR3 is CASSVERTGGNTIYF. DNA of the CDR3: TGTGCCAGCAGCGTAGAGAGGACAGGTGGAAACACCATATATTTT. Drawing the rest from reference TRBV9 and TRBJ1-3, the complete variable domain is DSGVTQTPKHLITATGQRVTLRCSPRSGDLSVYWYQQSLDQGLQFLIQYYNGEERAKGNILERFSAQQFPDLHSELNLSSLELGDSALYFCASSVERTGGNTIYFGEGSWLTVV.